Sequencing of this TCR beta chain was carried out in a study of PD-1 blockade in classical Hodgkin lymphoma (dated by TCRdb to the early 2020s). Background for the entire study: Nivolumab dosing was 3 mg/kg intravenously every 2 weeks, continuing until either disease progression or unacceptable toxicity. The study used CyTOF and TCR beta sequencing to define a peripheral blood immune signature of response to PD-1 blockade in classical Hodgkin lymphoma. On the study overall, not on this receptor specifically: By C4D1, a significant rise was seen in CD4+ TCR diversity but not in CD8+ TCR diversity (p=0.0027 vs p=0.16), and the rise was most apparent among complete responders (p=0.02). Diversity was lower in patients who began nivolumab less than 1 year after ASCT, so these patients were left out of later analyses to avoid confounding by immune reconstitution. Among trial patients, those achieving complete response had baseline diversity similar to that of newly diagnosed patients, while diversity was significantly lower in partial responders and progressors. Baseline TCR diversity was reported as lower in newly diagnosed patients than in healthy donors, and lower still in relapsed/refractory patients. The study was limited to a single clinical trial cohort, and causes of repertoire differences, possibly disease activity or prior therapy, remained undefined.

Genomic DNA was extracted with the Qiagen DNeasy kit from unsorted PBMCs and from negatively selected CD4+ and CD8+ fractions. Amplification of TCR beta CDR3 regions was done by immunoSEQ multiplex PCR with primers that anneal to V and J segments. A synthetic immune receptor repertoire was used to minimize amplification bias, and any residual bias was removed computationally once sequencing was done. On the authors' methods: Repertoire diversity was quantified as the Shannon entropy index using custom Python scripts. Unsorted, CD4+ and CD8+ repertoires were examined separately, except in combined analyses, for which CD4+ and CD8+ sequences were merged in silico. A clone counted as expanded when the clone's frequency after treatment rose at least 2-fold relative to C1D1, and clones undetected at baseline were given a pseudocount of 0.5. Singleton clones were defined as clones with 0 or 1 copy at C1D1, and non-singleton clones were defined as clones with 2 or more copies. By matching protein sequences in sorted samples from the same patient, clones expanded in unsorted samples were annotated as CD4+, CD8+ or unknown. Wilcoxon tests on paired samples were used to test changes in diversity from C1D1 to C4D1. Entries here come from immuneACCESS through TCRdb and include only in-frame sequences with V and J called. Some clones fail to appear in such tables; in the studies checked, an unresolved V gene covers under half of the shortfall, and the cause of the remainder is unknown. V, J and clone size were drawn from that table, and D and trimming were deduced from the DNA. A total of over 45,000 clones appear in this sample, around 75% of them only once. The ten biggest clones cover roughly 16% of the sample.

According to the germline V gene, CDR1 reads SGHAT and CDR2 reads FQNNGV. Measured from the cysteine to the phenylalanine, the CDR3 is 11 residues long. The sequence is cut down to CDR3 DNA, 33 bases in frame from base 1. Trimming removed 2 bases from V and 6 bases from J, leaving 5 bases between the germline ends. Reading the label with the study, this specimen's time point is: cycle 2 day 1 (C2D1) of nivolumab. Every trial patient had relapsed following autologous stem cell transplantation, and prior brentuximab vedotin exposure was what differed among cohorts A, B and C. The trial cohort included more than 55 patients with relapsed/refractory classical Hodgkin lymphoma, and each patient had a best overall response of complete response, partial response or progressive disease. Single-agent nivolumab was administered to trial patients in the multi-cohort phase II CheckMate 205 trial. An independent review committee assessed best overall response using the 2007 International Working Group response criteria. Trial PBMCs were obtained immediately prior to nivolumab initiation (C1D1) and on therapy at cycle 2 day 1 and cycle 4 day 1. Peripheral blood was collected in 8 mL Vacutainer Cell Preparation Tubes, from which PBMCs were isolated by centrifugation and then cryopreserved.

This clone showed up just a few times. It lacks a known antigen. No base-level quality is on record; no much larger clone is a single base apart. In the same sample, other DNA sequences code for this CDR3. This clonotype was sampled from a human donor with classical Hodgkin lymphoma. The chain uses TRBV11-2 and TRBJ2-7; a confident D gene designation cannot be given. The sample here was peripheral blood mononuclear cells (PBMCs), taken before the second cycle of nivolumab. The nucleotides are TGTGCCAGCAGCTTACGAGGCGAGCAGTACTTC. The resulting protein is CASSLRGEQYF.